Following are 16 T cell receptor beta chains from one sample sequenced in a study of shared clonotypes between healthy human individuals. TCRdb's copy holds only in-frame clones and misses some; the assay was immunoSEQ multiplex PCR. The sample records some 790,000 clones, around 77% being singletons. Sample: memory CD4+ T cells sorted from blood. The sample's subset: CD45RA-negative fraction. All receptors come from a woman aged 25 to 39 in good health.

This chain's CDR3 is CASTWAGSYEQYF. Here the CDR3 DNA reads TGTGCCAGCACCTGGGCAGGCTCCTACGAGCAGTACTTC. V usage is TRBV28 and J usage is TRBJ2-5; D not resolved. The J call may be mistaken, given a closer DNA end match to TRBJ2-7. The CDR3 loop spans 13 amino acids. Per germline, CDR1 MDHEN and CDR2 SYDVKM.

CDR3 amino acids: CASTPAGNGGNTIYF. As DNA, the CDR3 is TGTGCCAGCACCCCGGCCGGAAACGGTGGAAACACCATATATTTT. The V call is TRBV28, the J call TRBJ1-3; unclear D gene. The CDR3 covers 15 residues. Germline V gives CDR1 MDHEN, CDR2 SYDVKM. Trimming took 7 bases from V and 3 from J, leaving 16 bases between them.

This sequence joins TRBV19 and TRBJ1-1, with TRBD1 identical over 8 bases. The length of the CDR3 is 14 residues. The trim removed 4 bases at V and 4 bases at J, leaving 5 bases unmatched. Germline lookup yields CDR1 LNHDA and CDR2 SQIVND (reference sequence). The CDR3 is CASSRITGGTEAFF. Here the CDR3 DNA reads TGTGCCAGTAGTAGGATCACAGGGGGCACTGAAGCTTTCTTT.

The chain couples TRBV5-1 to TRBJ1-1; no firm D call. Trimming removed 4 bases at V and 6 bases at J, with 13 bases between. Germline V lookup: CDR1 SGHRS, CDR2 YFSETQ. This CDR3 is built from 13 residues. In DNA form, the CDR3 reads TGCGCCAGCAGCCTGTGGTCCTGGCCTGAAGCTTTCTTT. This sequence encodes CASSLWSWPEAFF.

V and J are TRBV27 and TRBJ2-5; TRBD2 is a possible D gene (5 bases). The J call is uncertain, as TRBJ2-7 better fits the DNA end. CDR1 is MNHEY, CDR2 SMNVEV, per germline (reference sequence). CDR3 length: 13 amino acids. Here the CDR3 reads CASSNGLNYEQYF. In nucleotides, the CDR3 is TGTGCCAGCAGTAACGGACTGAACTACGAGCAGTACTTC.

The chain recombines TRBV30 with TRBJ2-5; D unclear. V lost 3 bases, J lost 1 base, and 9 bases lay in between. The CDR3 is 13 amino acids. Germline-derived CDR1 and CDR2 are GTSNPN and SVGIG (reference sequence). The CDR3 sequence is CAWSALVQETQYF. DNA for the CDR3: TGTGCCTGGAGCGCCCTAGTCCAAGAGACCCAGTACTTC.

This clone was recorded a few times. Other DNA sequences of this sample code for an identical CDR3. This chain joins TRBV15 and TRBJ2-1; weak D call: TRBD2 (5 bases). CDR1 and CDR2 (germline): LNHNV, YYDKDF (reference sequence). Trimming removed 0 bases from V and 4 bases from J, with 10 bases in between. CDR3 length: 15 amino acids. CDR3 sequence (DNA): TGTGCCACCAGCAGAGATTTGGGCGGGTACAATGAGCAGTTCTTC. This sequence encodes CATSRDLGGYNEQFF.

In this sample, this clone turned up a few times. The CDR3, as DNA: TGTGCCACCAGCGAGGGCTTTGAGAATCAGCCCCAGCATTTT. It is translated as CATSEGFENQPQHF. The gene calls are TRBV15 and TRBJ1-5; the D is unclear. The V gene lost 5 bases and the J gene lost 4 bases, with 12 bases spanning the gap. The CDR3 sequence is 14 residues long. Germline CDR1 and CDR2: LNHNV and YYDKDF (reference sequence).

The CDR3 spells CASSAQGVTGELFF. CDR3 bases: TGTGCCAGCAGTGCACAGGGGGTCACCGGGGAGCTGTTTTTT. The chain combines TRBV2 with TRBJ2-2; 8 bases line up with TRBD1. The germline V gene encodes CDR1 SNHLY and CDR2 FYNNEI. Losses at the gene ends were 4 bases for V and 4 bases for J; bases not matched to a gene: 2. CDR3 length: 14 residues.

This clone was seen once. The chain is built from TRBV18 and TRBJ1-5, with D tentatively TRBD1 (6 bases). The CDR3 sequence is 14 residues long. V gave up 3 bases and J gave up 6 bases, with 12 bases separating them. Germline values: CDR1 KGHSH, CDR2 LQKENI. The DNA for the CDR3 is TGTGCCAGCTCACCTATGGACAGAGGTCAGCCCCAGCATTTT. Translated, it gives CASSPMDRGQPQHF.

The sample holds many counts of this clone. This sequence joins TRBV19 and TRBJ1-4; 9 bases fit TRBD1. Germline CDR1 LNHDA, CDR2 SQIVND (reference sequence). V lost 1 base, J lost 8 bases, and 5 bases stayed unmatched. The CDR3 covers 15 residues. The CDR3 sequence is CASSIAGTGKEKLFF. Here the CDR3 DNA reads TGTGCCAGTAGTATAGCCGGGACAGGGAAAGAAAAACTGTTTTTT.

The gene calls are TRBV30 and TRBJ1-5; D ambiguous. The CDR3 covers 21 residues. V shed 0 bases and J shed 1 base, with 28 bases lying between them. Germline V CDR1 and CDR2: GTSNPN, SVGIG (reference sequence). As DNA, the CDR3 is TGTGCCTGGAGTGTAGACACCCATATTTATCCTAGGTCTGGGAGCAATCAGCCCCAGCATTTT. Amino acids: CAWSVDTHIYPRSGSNQPQHF.

This chain links TRBV6-1 with TRBJ1-2; tentatively, D is TRBD1 (6 bases). Trimming removed 1 base at V and 6 bases at J, with 9 bases between. This CDR3 has 13 residues. CDR1 is MNHNS, CDR2 SASEGT, per germline. CDR3 nucleotide sequence: TGTGCCAGCAGTGAAGGACAGGACGATGGCTACACCTTC. Amino acids: CASSEGQDDGYTF.

This clone was counted a few times. The chain uses TRBV5-1 and TRBJ2-1; the match to TRBD1 covers 8 bases. After removal of 2 bases from V and 4 bases from J, the junction contained 5 bases not matched to a gene. The germline gives CDR1 SGHRS, CDR2 YFSETQ. The CDR3 runs 15 residues. The CDR3 is CASSLTGQDYNEQFF. In DNA form, the CDR3 reads TGCGCCAGCAGCTTAACGGGACAGGATTACAATGAGCAGTTCTTC.

The chain is built from TRBV27 and TRBJ2-7; the match to TRBD1 covers 7 bases. The germline CDR1 and CDR2 sequences are MNHEY and SMNVEV (reference sequence). This CDR3 spans 11 amino acids. V was pared by 10 bases and J by 7 bases, with 7 bases of the junction left unmatched. The CDR3: CATRTGREQYF. CDR3 nucleotides: TGTGCCACCCGGACAGGAAGGGAGCAGTACTTC.

The genes are TRBV25-1 and TRBJ2-2, with TRBD2 identical over 14 bases. CDR1 MGHDK and CDR2 SYGVNS come from the germline V gene. CDR3 length equals 15 residues. V lost 3 bases, J lost 6 bases, and 0 bases stayed unmatched. The CDR3 loop is CASSETSGRAGELFF. CDR3 in DNA: TGTGCCAGCAGTGAGACTAGCGGGAGGGCCGGGGAGCTGTTTTTT.